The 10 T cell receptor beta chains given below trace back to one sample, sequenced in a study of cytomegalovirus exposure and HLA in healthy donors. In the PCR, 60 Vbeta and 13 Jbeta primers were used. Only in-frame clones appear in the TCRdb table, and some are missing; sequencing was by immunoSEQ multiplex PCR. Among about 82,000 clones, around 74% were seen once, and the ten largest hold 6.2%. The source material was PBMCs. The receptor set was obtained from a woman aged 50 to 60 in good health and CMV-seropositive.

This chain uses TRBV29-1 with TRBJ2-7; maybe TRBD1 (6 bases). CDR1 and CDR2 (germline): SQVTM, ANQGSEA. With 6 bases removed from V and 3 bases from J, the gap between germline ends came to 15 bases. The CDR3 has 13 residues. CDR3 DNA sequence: TGCAGCGTGGGACAAGGAAAGGTCTACGAGCAGTACTTC. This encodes CSVGQGKVYEQYF.

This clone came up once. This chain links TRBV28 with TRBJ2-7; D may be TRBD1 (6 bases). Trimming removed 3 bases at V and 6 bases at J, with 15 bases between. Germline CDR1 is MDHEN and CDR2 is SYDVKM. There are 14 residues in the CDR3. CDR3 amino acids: CASSFRQVYGEQYF. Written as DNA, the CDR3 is TGTGCCAGCAGTTTTAGACAGGTGTACGGCGAGCAGTACTTC.

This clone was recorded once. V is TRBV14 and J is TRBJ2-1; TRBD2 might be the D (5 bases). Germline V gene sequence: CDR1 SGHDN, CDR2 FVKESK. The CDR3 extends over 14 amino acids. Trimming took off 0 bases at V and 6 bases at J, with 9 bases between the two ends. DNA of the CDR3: TGTGCCAGCAGCCAAGAGCCGGGAAGCAATGAGCAGTTCTTC. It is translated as CASSQEPGSNEQFF. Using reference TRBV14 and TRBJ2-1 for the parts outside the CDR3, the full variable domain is EAGVTQFPSHSVIEKGQTVTLRCDPISGHDNLYWYRRVMGKEIKFLLHFVKESKQDESGMPNNRFLAERTGGTYSTLKVQPAELEDSGVYFCASSQEPGSNEQFFGPGTRLTVL.

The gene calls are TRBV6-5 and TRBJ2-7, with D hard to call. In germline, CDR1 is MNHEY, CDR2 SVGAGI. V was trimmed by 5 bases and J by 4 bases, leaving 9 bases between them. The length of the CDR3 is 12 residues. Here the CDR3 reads CASSQSMYEQYF. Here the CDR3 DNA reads TGTGCCAGCAGTCAGTCAATGTACGAGCAGTACTTC.

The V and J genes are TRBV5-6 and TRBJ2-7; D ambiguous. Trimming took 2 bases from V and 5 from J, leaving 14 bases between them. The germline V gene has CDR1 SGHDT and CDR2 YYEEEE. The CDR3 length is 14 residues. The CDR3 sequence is CASSFWLDVNEQYF. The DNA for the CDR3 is TGTGCCAGCAGCTTTTGGCTAGACGTCAACGAGCAGTACTTC.

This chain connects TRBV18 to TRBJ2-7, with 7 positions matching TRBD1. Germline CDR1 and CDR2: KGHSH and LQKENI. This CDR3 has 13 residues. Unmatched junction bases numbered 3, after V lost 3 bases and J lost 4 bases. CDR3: CASSPSGQYEQYF. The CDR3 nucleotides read TGTGCCAGCTCACCGTCGGGACAGTACGAGCAGTACTTC.

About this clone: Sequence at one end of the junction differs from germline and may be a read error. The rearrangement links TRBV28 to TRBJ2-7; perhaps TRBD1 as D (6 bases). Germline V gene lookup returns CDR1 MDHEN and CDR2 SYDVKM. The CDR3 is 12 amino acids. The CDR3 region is CASRQGSDEQYF. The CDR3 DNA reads TGTGCCAGCAGACAGGGCTCCGACGAGCAGTACTTC.

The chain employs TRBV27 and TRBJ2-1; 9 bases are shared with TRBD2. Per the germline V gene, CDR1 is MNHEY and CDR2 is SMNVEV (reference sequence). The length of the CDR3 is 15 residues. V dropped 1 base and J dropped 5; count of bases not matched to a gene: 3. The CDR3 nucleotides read TGTGCCAGCAGTTTATATCTAGCGGGGAACAATGAGCAGTTCTTC. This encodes CASSLYLAGNNEQFF.

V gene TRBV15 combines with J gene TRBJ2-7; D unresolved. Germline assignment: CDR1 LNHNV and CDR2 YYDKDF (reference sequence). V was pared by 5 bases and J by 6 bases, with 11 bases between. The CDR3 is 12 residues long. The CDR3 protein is CATSRGDSEQYF. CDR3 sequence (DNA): TGTGCCACCAGCCGCGGAGATTCCGAGCAGTACTTC.

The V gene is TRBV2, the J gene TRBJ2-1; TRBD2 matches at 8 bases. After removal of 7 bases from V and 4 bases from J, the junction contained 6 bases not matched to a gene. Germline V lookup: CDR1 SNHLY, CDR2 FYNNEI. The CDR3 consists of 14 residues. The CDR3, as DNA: TGTGCCAGCAACCGGGAGGGCCCTTACAATGAGCAGTTCTTC. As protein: CASNREGPYNEQFF.